This passage covers 18 T cell receptor beta chains from one sample sequenced in a study of regulatory T cells in long-lasting Graves disease. Arm-PCR with iRepertoire HTBI primers amplified the CDR3 regions for these TCR beta libraries. Using its own MiXCR run on the multiplex PCR reads, TCRdb lists one record per CDR3 protein. The sample includes just over 600,000 distinct CDR3 sequences, roughly 15% of them seen just once. This sample's time point: newly diagnosed GD, antithyroid drugs for less than 3 months. Making the TCR library involved RNA that had been extracted from PBMCs. These records were also assigned to another study, of T cells in Graves' hyperthyroidism and ophthalmopathy.

Sample: peripheral blood mononuclear cells (PBMCs), taken at new diagnosis, from a patient treated with antithyroid drugs. Receptors were obtained from a woman aged 25 to 39 with Graves disease.

This clonotype was seen repeatedly, ten times or more. The V gene is TRBV20-1, the J gene TRBJ2-1; TRBD2 matches at 12 bases. There are 16 residues in the CDR3. V lost 1 base, J lost 4 bases, and 5 bases stayed unmatched. Germline V gene data show CDR1 as DFQATT and CDR2 as SNEGSKA (reference sequence). Written as DNA, the CDR3 is TGCAGTGCTAGAGTCCTGACTAGCGGGAGTTACAATGAGCAGTTCTTC. Its protein product is CSARVLTSGSYNEQFF.

This clonotype showed up many times. The chain employs TRBV7-3 and TRBJ1-2; 10 positions agree with TRBD1. Per germline, CDR1 SGHTA and CDR2 FQGTGA. V lost 5 bases to trimming and J lost 7 bases; unmatched junction nucleotides: 7. The CDR3 covers 14 residues. The CDR3 DNA follows: TGTGCCAGCAGCGAAGACAGGGGGCAGGGTGGCTACACCTTC. This translates into CASSEDRGQGGYTF.

The J gene is TRBJ2-1, the V gene TRBV9; 12 bases map to TRBD2. Germline lookup yields CDR1 SGDLS and CDR2 YYNGEE. Trimming removed 7 bases from V and 10 bases from J; junction bases left unmatched: 9. CDR3 length: 14 amino acids. CDR3 region: CASSKTSGSLEQFF. The CDR3 DNA sequence: TGTGCCAGCTCCAAGACTAGCGGGAGTCTCGAGCAGTTCTTC.

This clonotype has at least ten counts. V is TRBV28 and J is TRBJ2-2; TRBD1 matches 9 bases. V gave up 6 bases and J gave up 1 base; unmatched junction bases: 6. The CDR3 is made up of 16 amino acids. Germline V gene lookup returns CDR1 MDHEN and CDR2 SYDVKM. CDR3 in DNA: TGTGCCAGCAGGGGGACAGGGCCCCTGAACACCGGGGAGCTGTTTTTT. This gives the protein CASRGTGPLNTGELFF.

This clonotype was detected ten times or more. V and J are TRBV12-3 or TRBV12-4 and TRBJ2-7; maybe TRBD2 (5 bases). This CDR3 contains 14 residues. V was trimmed by 3 bases and J by 6 bases, leaving 15 bases between them. As DNA, the CDR3 is TGTGCCAGCAGTTTGCCCCCCCCCACTAGCGAGCAGTACTTC. This sequence encodes CASSLPPPTSEQYF.

This clonotype was counted at least ten times. The chain has TRBV12-3 or TRBV12-4 and TRBJ1-2; possibly TRBD1 for D (6 bases). The CDR3 contains 13 residues. V lost 6 bases, J lost 4 bases, and 12 bases lay in between. CDR3 DNA sequence: TGTGCCAGCAGCTACAGGGAGGGCTATGGCTACACCTTC. Amino acids: CASSYREGYGYTF.

Ten or more counts support this clonotype. The V and J genes are TRBV20-1 and TRBJ1-2; D gene uncertain. Trimming shortened V by 7 bases and J by 8 bases, and 17 bases separated the two germline ends. The germline V gene has CDR1 DFQATT and CDR2 SNEGSKA (reference sequence). The CDR3 totals 12 residues. The CDR3 here is CSVPRQLGGYTF. Here the CDR3 DNA reads TGCAGTGTTCCCAGGCAATTGGGAGGCTACACCTTC.

The sample holds a few counts of this clonotype. The chain combines TRBV12-5 with TRBJ1-1, with TRBD1 as a possible D gene (5 bases). Germline V gene data show CDR1 as LGHNT and CDR2 as FRNRAP. Trimming left V 5 bases short and J 1 base short, with 17 bases between. This CDR3 region has 16 residues. Here the CDR3 reads CASGQGATLRNTEAFF. CDR3 DNA: TGTGCTAGTGGTCAAGGGGCGACACTGCGGAACACTGAAGCTTTCTTT.

The sample holds many counts of this clonotype. This chain links TRBV7-2 with TRBJ1-5; D is possibly TRBD1 (6 bases). Trimming left V 2 bases short and J 5 bases short, with 10 bases between. Germline CDR1 SGHTA, CDR2 FQGNSA. The CDR3 sequence is 14 residues long. The CDR3 bases are TGTGCCAGCAGCTTAAGGAGGGGGTATCAGCCCCAGCATTTT. Protein sequence: CASSLRRGYQPQHF.

The chain couples TRBV7-2 to TRBJ1-2, with unresolved D. This CDR3 comprises 13 residues. Germline CDR1 SGHTA, CDR2 FQGNSA. V lost 1 base to trimming and J lost 8 bases, with 11 bases between them. CDR3 coding DNA: TGTGCCAGCAGCTTAGGGGAGCTGGGCGGCTACACCTTC. Protein sequence: CASSLGELGGYTF.

This clonotype was counted ten times or more. The chain has TRBV28 and TRBJ2-5; 8 bases match TRBD2. The V gene's germline CDR1 is MDHEN and CDR2 SYDVKM. With V trimmed by 1 base and J by 6 bases, 19 bases remained unmatched. This CDR3 has 19 amino acids. DNA of the CDR3: TGTGCCAGCAGTTTATATTCCAGCGGGAGAGGTTTGAGCAGAAAGACCCAGTACTTC. Amino acids: CASSLYSSGRGLSRKTQYF. Variable domain in full (rest from reference TRBV28 and TRBJ2-5): DVKVTQSSRYLVKRTGEKVFLECVQDMDHENMFWYRQDPGLGLRLIYFSYDVKMKEKGDIPEGYSVSREKKERFSLILESASTNQTSMYLCASSLYSSGRGLSRKTQYFGPGTRLLVL.

Many counts were recorded for this clonotype. J is TRBJ2-7 and V is TRBV6-1, with 10 nucleotides matching TRBD1. Germline trimming cut 7 bases from V and 7 bases from J; bases unmatched to any gene: 13. The CDR3 is 15 residues long. Germline-derived CDR1 and CDR2 are MNHNS and SASEGT. The CDR3 loop is CASKYDGTGVREQYF. The CDR3 DNA is TGTGCCAGCAAGTACGATGGGACAGGGGTTCGAGAGCAGTACTTC.

Concerning this clonotype: Since a much larger clone is just one base distant, this may be a read error. The chain links TRBV20-1 to TRBJ1-4; unclear D gene. The V gene lost 3 bases and the J gene lost 4 bases, with 12 bases spanning the gap. Per the germline V gene, CDR1 is DFQATT and CDR2 is SNEGSKA (reference sequence). The CDR3 is made up of 14 amino acids. CDR3: CSARVGFLNEKLFF. The CDR3 coding sequence is TGCAGTGCTAGGGTGGGTTTTCTTAATGAAAAACTGTTTTTT.

J is TRBJ2-1 and V is TRBV30; D may be TRBD2 (5 bases). This CDR3 is built from 17 residues. The germline V gene encodes CDR1 GTSNPN and CDR2 SVGIG (reference sequence). V gave up 5 bases and J gave up 12 bases, with 32 bases separating them. CDR3 coding DNA: TGTGCCTGGGGTCAACCGCGCACCGTCGACTGGGGAGAATGGCAGTTCTTC. Translating gives CAWGQPRTVDWGEWQFF.

Points on this clonotype: A much larger clone is a single base away; this may be a read error. J is TRBJ2-7 and V is TRBV6-2 or TRBV6-3; D is perhaps TRBD2 (6 bases). This CDR3 comprises 14 residues. In germline, CDR1 is MNHEY, CDR2 SVGEGT. CDR3 DNA: TGTGCCGGCAGTTACTGGGACTCAACCTACGAGCAGTACTTC. It codes for CAGSYWDSTYEQYF.

The CDR3 loop reads CASSLLWQAPYEQYF. In nucleotides, the CDR3 is TGTGCCAGCAGCCTCCTCTGGCAGGCCCCCTACGAGCAGTACTTC. This chain uses TRBV3-1 with TRBJ2-7, with D hard to call. The V end was cut by 4 bases, the J end by 2 bases, with 15 bases between. The CDR3 has 15 amino acids. The V gene's germline CDR1 is LGHDT and CDR2 YNNKEL (reference sequence).

This clonotype has ten or more counts. The gene calls are TRBV3-1 and TRBJ2-7; tentative D call: TRBD1 (6 bases). With 5 bases removed from V and 4 bases from J, the gap between germline ends came to 12 bases. From germline, CDR1 is LGHDT and CDR2 YNNKEL (reference sequence). There are 13 residues in the CDR3. The CDR3 coding sequence is TGTGCCAGCAGCGCGCGGACAGCTTACGAGCAGTACTTC. Amino acids: CASSARTAYEQYF.

This clonotype was seen only a few times. The CDR3 region is CAISGVENYGYTF. The CDR3 region has the DNA TGTGCCATCAGTGGGGTGGAGAACTATGGCTACACCTTC. The chain couples TRBV10-3 to TRBJ1-2, with D hard to call. CDR3 size: 13 residues. Deletions cut 4 bases from V and 2 bases from J, with 8 bases between. The germline gives CDR1 ENHRY, CDR2 SYGVKD.